The 2 T cell receptor beta chains below all came from one sample that was sequenced in a study of blood T cell repertoires in COVID-19. Only in-frame clones appear in the TCRdb table, and some are missing; sequencing was by immunoSEQ multiplex PCR. Of under 250,000 clones listed, around 82% were seen once; the top ten hold around 4.4%. Specimen: peripheral blood. These receptors came from a man aged 50 to 60 with active or convalescent COVID-19.

This rearrangement joins TRBV19 to TRBJ1-1, with a tentative D call TRBD1 (6 bases). The CDR3 spans 15 residues. From germline, CDR1 is LNHDA and CDR2 SQIVND (reference sequence). Trimming took off 4 bases at V and 1 base at J, with 13 bases between the two ends. This CDR3 is CASSSLGASNTEAFF. The DNA of the CDR3 is TGTGCCAGTAGTAGTTTGGGGGCGTCGAACACTGAAGCTTTCTTT. Filled out from reference TRBV19 and TRBJ1-1, the complete variable domain reads DGGITQSPKYLFRKEGQNVTLSCEQNLNHDAMYWYRQDPGQGLRLIYYSQIVNDFQKGDIAEGYSVSREKKESFPLTVTSAQKNPTAFYLCASSSLGASNTEAFFGQGTRLTVV.

This chain joins TRBV6-5 and TRBJ2-7; TRBD1 agrees at 7 bases. The CDR3 is 15 residues long. Germline trimming cut 6 bases from V and 3 bases from J; bases unmatched to any gene: 11. Germline CDR1 MNHEY, CDR2 SVGAGI. CDR3 sequence (DNA): TGTGCCAGCAGGGCGAACAGGGGACCCCTCTACGAGCAGTACTTC. Translation gives CASRANRGPLYEQYF.